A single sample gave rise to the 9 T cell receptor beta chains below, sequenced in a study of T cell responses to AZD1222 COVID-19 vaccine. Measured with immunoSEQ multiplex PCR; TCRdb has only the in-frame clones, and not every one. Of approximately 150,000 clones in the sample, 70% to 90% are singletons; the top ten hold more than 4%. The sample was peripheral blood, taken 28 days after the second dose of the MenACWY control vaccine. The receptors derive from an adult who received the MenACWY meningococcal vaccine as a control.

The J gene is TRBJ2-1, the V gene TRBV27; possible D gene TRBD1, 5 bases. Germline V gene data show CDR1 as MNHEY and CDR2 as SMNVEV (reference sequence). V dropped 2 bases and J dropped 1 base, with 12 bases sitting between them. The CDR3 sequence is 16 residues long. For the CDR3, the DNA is TGTGCCAGCAGTTTAGTAGGGGTTTCGTCCTACAATGAGCAGTTCTTC. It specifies CASSLVGVSSYNEQFF.

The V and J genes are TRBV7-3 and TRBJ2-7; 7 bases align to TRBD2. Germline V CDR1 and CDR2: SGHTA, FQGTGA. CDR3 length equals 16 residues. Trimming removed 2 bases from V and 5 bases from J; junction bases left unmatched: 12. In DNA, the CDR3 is TGTGCCAGCAGCTTATTCCAGGGAGGGACTGGCGACGAGCAGTACTTC. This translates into CASSLFQGGTGDEQYF.

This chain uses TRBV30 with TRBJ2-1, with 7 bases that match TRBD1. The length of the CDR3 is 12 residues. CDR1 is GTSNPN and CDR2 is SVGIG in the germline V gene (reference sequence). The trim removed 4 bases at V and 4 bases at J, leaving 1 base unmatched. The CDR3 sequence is CAWTGGYNEQFF. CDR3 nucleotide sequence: TGTGCCTGGACAGGGGGATACAATGAGCAGTTCTTC. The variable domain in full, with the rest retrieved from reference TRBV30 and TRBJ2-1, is SQTIHQWPATLVQPVGSPLSLECTVEGTSNPNLYWYRQAAGRGLQLLFYSVGIGQISSEVPQNLSASRPQDRQFILSSKKLLLSDSGFYLCAWTGGYNEQFFGPGTRLTVL.

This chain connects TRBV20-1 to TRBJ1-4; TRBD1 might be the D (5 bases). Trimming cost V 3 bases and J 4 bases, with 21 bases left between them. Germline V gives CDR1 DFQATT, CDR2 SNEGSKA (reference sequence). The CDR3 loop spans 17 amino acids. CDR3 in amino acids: CSASRRNLGGYNEKLFF. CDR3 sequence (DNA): TGCAGTGCTAGTAGGCGAAACCTCGGGGGTTATAATGAAAAACTGTTTTTT.

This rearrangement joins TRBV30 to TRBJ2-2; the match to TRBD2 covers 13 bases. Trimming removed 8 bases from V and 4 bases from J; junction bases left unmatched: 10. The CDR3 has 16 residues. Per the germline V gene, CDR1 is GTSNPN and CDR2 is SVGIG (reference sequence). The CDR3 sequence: CARGLAGAGLTGELFF. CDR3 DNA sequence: TGTGCCCGTGGACTAGCGGGAGCGGGTCTCACCGGGGAGCTGTTTTTT.

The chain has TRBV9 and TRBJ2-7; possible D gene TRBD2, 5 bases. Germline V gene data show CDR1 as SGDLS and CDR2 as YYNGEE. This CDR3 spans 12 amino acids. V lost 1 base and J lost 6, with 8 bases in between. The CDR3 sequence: CASSVHEGEQYF. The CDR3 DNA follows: TGTGCCAGCAGCGTACACGAGGGCGAGCAGTACTTC.

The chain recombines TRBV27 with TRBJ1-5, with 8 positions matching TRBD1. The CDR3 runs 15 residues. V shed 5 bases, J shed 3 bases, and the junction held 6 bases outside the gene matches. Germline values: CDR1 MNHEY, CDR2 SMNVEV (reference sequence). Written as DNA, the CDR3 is TGTGCCAGCAGTGGGACAGGCACATTCAATCAGCCCCAGCATTTT. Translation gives CASSGTGTFNQPQHF.

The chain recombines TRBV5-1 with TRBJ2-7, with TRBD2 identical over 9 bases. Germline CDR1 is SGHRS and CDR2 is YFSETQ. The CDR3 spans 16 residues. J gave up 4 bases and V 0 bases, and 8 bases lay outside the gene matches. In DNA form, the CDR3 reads TGCGCCAGCAGCTTGGGTGGGGCGCTAGCGGGATACGAGCAGTACTTC. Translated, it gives CASSLGGALAGYEQYF.

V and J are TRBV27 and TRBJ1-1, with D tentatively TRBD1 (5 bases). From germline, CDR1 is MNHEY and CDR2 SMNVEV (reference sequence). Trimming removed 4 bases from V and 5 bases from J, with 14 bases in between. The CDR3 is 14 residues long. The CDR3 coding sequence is TGTGCCAGCAGTTCAATGGAGGGGAGGACTGAAGCTTTCTTT. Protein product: CASSSMEGRTEAFF.